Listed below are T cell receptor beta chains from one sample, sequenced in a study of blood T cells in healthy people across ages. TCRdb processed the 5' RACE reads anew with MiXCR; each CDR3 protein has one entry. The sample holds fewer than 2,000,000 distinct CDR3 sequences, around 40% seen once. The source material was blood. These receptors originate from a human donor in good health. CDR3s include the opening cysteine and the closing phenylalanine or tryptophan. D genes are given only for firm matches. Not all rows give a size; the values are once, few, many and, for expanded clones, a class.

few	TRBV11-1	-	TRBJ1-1	CASSSDRAVEAFF	TGTGCCAGCAGCTCAGACAGAGCCGTTGAAGCTTTCTTT
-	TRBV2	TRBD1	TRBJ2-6	CASDRGLGANVLTF	TGTGCCAGTGACAGGGGGCTAGGGGCCAACGTCCTGACTTTC
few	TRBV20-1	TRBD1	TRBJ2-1	CSARWADRVNNEQFF	TGCAGTGCCCGGTGGGCGGACAGGGTAAACAATGAGCAGTTCTTC
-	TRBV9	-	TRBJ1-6	CASSTAQGPRGSPLHF	TGTGCCAGCAGCACCGCACAGGGCCCGCGGGGTTCACCCCTCCACTTT
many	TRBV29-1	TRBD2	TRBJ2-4	CSAGRGDNIQYF	TGCAGCGCCGGGCGGGGGGATAACATTCAGTACTTC
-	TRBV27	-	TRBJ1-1	CASSPIGGGTEAFF	TGTGCCAGCAGCCCTATCGGGGGGGGAACTGAAGCTTTCTTT
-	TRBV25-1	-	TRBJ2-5	CASSRIVETQYF	TGTGCCAGCAGTAGAATCGTAGAGACCCAGTACTTC
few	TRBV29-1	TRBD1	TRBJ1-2	CSGGDRGHYGYTF	TGCAGCGGTGGGGACAGGGGACACTATGGCTACACCTTC
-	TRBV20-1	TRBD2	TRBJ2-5	CSALRGGRQETQYF	TGCAGTGCTTTGCGGGGGGGCCGGCAAGAGACCCAGTACTTC
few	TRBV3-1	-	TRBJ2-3	CASSHEAPPQWTAGTDTQYF	TGTGCCAGCAGCCATGAAGCCCCGCCCCAGTGGACGGCGGGGACGGATACGCAGTATTTT
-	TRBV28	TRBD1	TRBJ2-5	CASSLQRTGGETQYF	TGTGCCAGCAGTTTACAGAGGACAGGGGGGGAGACCCAGTACTTC
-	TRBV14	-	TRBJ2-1	CASSRGRGTSSYNEQFF	TGTGCCAGCAGCCGCGGAAGAGGTACTAGCTCCTACAATGAGCAGTTCTTC
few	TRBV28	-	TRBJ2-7	CTSSLEGSYEQYF	TGTACCAGCAGTTTGGAGGGATCCTACGAGCAGTACTTC
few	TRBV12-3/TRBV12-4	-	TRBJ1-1	CASSESLSTEAFF	TGTGCCAGCAGCGAAAGTTTGAGCACTGAAGCTTTCTTT
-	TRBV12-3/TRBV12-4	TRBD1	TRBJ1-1	CASSLVQGEAEAFF	TGTGCCAGCAGTTTAGTACAGGGGGAGGCTGAAGCTTTCTTT
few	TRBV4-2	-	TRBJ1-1	CASSLAEVNTEAFF	TGTGCCAGCAGCCTAGCTGAAGTTAACACTGAAGCTTTCTTT
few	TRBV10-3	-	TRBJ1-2	CAISDTGPYGYTF	TGTGCCATCAGTGATACAGGGCCCTATGGCTACACCTTC
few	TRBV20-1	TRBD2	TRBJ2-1	CSARDPYPSLGRAGGSYNEQFF	TGCAGTGCTAGAGATCCGTATCCGAGTTTGGGTCGAGCGGGGGGTTCCTACAATGAGCAGTTCTTC
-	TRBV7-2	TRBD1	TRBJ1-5	CASSQVGTGGYQPQHF	TGTGCCAGCAGCCAAGTAGGGACAGGGGGATATCAGCCCCAGCATTTT
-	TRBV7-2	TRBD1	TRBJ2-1	CASSPQGAQVEQFF	TGTGCCAGCAGCCCACAGGGGGCGCAGGTTGAGCAGTTCTTC
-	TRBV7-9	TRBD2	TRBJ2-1	CASSFFVAGLDEQFF	TGTGCCAGCAGCTTTTTTGTAGCGGGGCTGGATGAGCAGTTCTTC
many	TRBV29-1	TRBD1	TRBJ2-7	CSVGTTGAYEQYF	TGCAGCGTGGGAACCACAGGGGCCTACGAGCAGTACTTC
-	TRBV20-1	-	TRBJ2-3	CSVSGGYTQYF	TGCAGTGTTAGCGGAGGGTATACGCAGTATTTT
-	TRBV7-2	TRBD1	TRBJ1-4	CASSFRLQTGVNEKLFF	TGTGCCAGCAGCTTCCGCCTCCAGACAGGGGTAAATGAAAAACTGTTTTTT
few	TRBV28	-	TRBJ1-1	CASRPGTANTEAFF	TGTGCCAGCAGGCCCGGGACGGCGAACACTGAAGCTTTCTTT
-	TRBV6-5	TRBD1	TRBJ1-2	CASSGGTAHYGYTF	TGTGCCAGCAGTGGGGGGACAGCTCACTATGGCTACACCTTC
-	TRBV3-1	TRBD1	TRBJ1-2	CASTDRGTGVNGYTF	TGTGCCAGCACAGACCGTGGGACAGGGGTTAATGGCTACACCTTC
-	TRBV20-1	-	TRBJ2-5	CSAIDVLRKETQYF	TGCAGTGCAATAGACGTACTGCGGAAAGAGACCCAGTACTTC
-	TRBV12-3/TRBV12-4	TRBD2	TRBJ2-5	CASSFLVAGTQETQYF	TGTGCCAGCAGTTTTTTGGTAGCGGGGACCCAAGAGACCCAGTACTTC
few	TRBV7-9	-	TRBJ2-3	CASLAGGDTQYF	TGTGCCAGCCTAGCCGGGGGAGATACGCAGTATTTT
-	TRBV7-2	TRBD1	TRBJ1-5	CAAPSGAKGQLSSSQPQQF	TGTGCCGCCCCCAGTGGGGCTAAGGGACAGCTGAGCAGTAGTCAGCCCCAGCAGTTT